These 5 T cell receptor beta chains share one sample of origin, sequenced in a study of blood T cell repertoires in COVID-19. TCRdb's copy holds only in-frame clones and misses some; the assay was immunoSEQ multiplex PCR. Here the sample spans about 210,000 clones, around 81% being singletons. What was sequenced was PBMCs or T cells enriched from blood (not recorded which). All receptors come from a woman in her forties or fifties with acute COVID-19.

The rearrangement joins TRBV6-2 or TRBV6-3 to TRBJ1-1; possibly TRBD1 for D (6 bases). The CDR3 totals 15 residues. CDR1 and CDR2 from the germline V gene are MNHEY and SVGEGT. V lost 5 bases to trimming and J lost 4 bases, with 17 bases between them. For the CDR3, the DNA is TGTGCCAGCAGTGAGCCAGCAGGGGTGGCCACTGAAGCTTTCTTT. Translated: CASSEPAGVATEAFF.

CDR3 sequence (DNA): TGCAGTGCTAGGCCGCGGGATACGCAGTATTTT. It yields the protein CSARPRDTQYF. The chain is built from TRBV20-1 and TRBJ2-3; D call uncertain. V gave up 3 bases and J gave up 6 bases, with 7 bases separating them. Germline V gene data show CDR1 as DFQATT and CDR2 as SNEGSKA (reference sequence). The CDR3 is made up of 11 amino acids.

The chain employs TRBV24-1 and TRBJ2-1; D possibly corresponds to TRBD2 (5 bases). The V end was cut by 9 bases, the J end by 0 bases, with 14 bases between. The V gene's germline CDR1 is KGHDR and CDR2 SFDVKD. CDR3 length equals 15 residues. CDR3 DNA: TGTGCCACCTCGCTTGGAGGAAGCTCCTACAATGAGCAGTTCTTC. Residues: CATSLGGSSYNEQFF.

The chain uses TRBV29-1 and TRBJ2-1; the match to TRBD1 covers 7 bases. The V segment lost 4 bases and the J segment 10 bases; nucleotides outside the gene matches: 10. Germline V gene sequence: CDR1 SQVTM, CDR2 ANQGSEA. The CDR3 spans 13 residues. This CDR3 reads CSVGDSAVLEQFF. CDR3 nucleotides: TGCAGCGTTGGGGACAGTGCCGTTTTGGAGCAGTTCTTC.

Only a few counts were recorded for this clone. The J gene is TRBJ1-6, the V gene TRBV2; possible D gene TRBD1, 5 bases. CDR3 size: 14 residues. The V and J ends lost 3 bases and 9 bases respectively, with 12 bases between them. Germline assignment: CDR1 SNHLY and CDR2 FYNNEI. CDR3 coding DNA: TGTGCCAGCAGTGACCGGGACTGGCGTTCACCCCTCCACTTT. Translating it yields CASSDRDWRSPLHF.